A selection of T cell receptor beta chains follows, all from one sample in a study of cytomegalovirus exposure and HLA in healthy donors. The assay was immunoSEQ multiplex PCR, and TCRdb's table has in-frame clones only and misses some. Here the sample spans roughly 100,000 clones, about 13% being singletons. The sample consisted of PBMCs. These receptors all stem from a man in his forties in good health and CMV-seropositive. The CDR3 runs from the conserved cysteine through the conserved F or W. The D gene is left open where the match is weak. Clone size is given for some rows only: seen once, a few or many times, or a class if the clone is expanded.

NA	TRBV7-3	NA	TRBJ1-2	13	TGTGCCAGCAGCCCAGGGGCACCCGAACGCTACACCTTC	CASSPGAPERYTF
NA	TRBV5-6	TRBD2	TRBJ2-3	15	TGTGCCAGCACCGGACTAGCGGGAGTTATAGATACGCAGTATTTT	CASTGLAGVIDTQYF
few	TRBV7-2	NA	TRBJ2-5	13	TGTGCCAGCAGCTTAGTGCAGCAAGAGACCCAGTACTTC	CASSLVQQETQYF
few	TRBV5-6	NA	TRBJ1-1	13	TGTGCCAGCAGCTTGGACACGAACACTGAAGCTTTCTTT	CASSLDTNTEAFF
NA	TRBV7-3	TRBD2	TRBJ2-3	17	TGTGCCAGCAGTTCCCCCCCGACGGGAGGAAGCACAGATACGCAGTATTTT	CASSSPPTGGSTDTQYF
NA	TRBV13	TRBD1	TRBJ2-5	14	TGTGCCAGCAGCTCGGGACAGCCTGGGGAGACCCAGTACTTC	CASSSGQPGETQYF
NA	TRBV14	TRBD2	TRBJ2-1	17	TGTGCCAGCAGCTACTATAAGACTAGCGGGAACCACAATGAGCAGTTCTTC	CASSYYKTSGNHNEQFF
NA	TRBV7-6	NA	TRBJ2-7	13	TGTGCCAGCAGCCCGGGTCCATCCTACGAGCAGTACTTC	CASSPGPSYEQYF
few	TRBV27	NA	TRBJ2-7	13	TGTGCCAGCAGTTTCGGGCAGGGGTTCGAGCAGTACTTC	CASSFGQGFEQYF
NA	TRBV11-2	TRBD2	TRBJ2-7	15	TGTGCCAGCAGCCCGTGGACTAGCGGGAACTACGAGCAGTACTTC	CASSPWTSGNYEQYF
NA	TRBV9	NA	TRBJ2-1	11	TGTGCCAGCAGCGGCGGGAATGAGCAGTTCTTC	CASSGGNEQFF
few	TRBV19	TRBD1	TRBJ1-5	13	TGTGCCAGCGGACAGGCGATCAATCAGCCCCAGCATTTT	CASGQAINQPQHF
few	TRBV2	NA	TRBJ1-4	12	TGTGCCAGCAACAGGCTCGGGGAAAAACTGTTTTTT	CASNRLGEKLFF
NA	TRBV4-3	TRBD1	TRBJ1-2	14	TGCGCCAGCAGCCTCATCCAGGGGGGAGATGGCTACACCTTC	CASSLIQGGDGYTF
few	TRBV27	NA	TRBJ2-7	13	TGTGCCAGCAGAAATTTCAGGGATGGCGAGCAGTACTTC	CASRNFRDGEQYF
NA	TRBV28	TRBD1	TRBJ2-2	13	TGTGCCAGCAGTGGACAGGGTACGGGGGAGCTGTTTTTT	CASSGQGTGELFF
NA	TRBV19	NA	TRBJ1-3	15	TGTGCCAGTAGTACAGTCTTCACCTCTGGAAACACCATATATTTT	CASSTVFTSGNTIYF
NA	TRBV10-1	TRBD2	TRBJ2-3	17	TGCGCCAGCAGTGAGATAGCCGCAAGCGGGAGGCTCGATACGCAGTATTTT	CASSEIAASGRLDTQYF
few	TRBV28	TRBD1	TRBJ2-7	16	TGTGCCAGCAGTTTTCAGAGGGGGCGCGTTTTCTACGAGCAGTACTTC	CASSFQRGRVFYEQYF
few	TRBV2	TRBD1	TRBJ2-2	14	TGTGCCAGCATGCCGGGACAGGGTGTCGGGGAGCTGTTTTTT	CASMPGQGVGELFF
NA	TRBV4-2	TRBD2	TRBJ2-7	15	TGTGCCAGCAGCCAGACCGGGACTAGCGGCTACGAGCAGTACTTC	CASSQTGTSGYEQYF
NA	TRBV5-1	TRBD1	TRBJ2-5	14	TGCGCCAGCAGCTTTACAGGGGGCAAAGAGACCCAGTACTTC	CASSFTGGKETQYF
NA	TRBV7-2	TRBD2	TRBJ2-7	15	TGTGCCAGCAGCTTAGGAGGCGGGAGCTCCTACGAGCAGTACTTC	CASSLGGGSSYEQYF
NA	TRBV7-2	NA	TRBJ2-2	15	TGTGCCAGCAGCCTAAACTACGCGAACACCGGGGAGCTGTTTTTT	CASSLNYANTGELFF
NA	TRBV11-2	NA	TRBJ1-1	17	TGTGCCAGCAGCTTAGCCCCTGCGGGGGTGATGAACACTGAAGCTTTCTTT	CASSLAPAGVMNTEAFF
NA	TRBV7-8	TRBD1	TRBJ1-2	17	TGTGCCAGCAGCCTCAGCCGACAGGGTCCCTCGAATCCTGGCTACACCTTC	CASSLSRQGPSNPGYTF
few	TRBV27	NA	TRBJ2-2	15	TGTGCCAGCAGTTTAGGTCGGGGGTACACCGGGGAGCTGTTTTTT	CASSLGRGYTGELFF
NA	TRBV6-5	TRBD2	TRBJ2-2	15	TGTGCCAGCAGTCCCGGACTAGCGGGAGTCGGGGAGCTGTTTTTT	CASSPGLAGVGELFF
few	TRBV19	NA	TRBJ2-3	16	TGTGCCAGTAGTATGCGGTGGAGCGGCCTTACAGATACGCAGTATTTT	CASSMRWSGLTDTQYF
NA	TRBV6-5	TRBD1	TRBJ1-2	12	TGTGCCAGCAGCGACAGGGTGATTGGCTACACCTTC	CASSDRVIGYTF
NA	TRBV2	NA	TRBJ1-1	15	TGTGCCAGCAGTCCGAGGACAGCAATGAACACTGAAGCTTTCTTT	CASSPRTAMNTEAFF
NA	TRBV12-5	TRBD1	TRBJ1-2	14	TGTGCTAGTGGCCCCGGGACAGCCTCTGATGGCTACACCTTC	CASGPGTASDGYTF
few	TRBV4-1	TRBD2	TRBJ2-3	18	TGCGCCAGCAGCCAAGAGTGGCGGGAGGCCTTTAGCACAGATACGCAGTATTTT	CASSQEWREAFSTDTQYF
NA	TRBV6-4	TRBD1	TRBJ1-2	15	TGTGCCAGCAGTGCCGAGACAGGGAGCATCTATGGCTACACCTTC	CASSAETGSIYGYTF
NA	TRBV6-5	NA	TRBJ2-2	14	TGTGCCAGCAGTCGAGGTTCTGACACCGGGGAGCTGTTTTTT	CASSRGSDTGELFF
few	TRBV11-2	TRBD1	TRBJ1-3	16	TGTGCCAGCAGTCTTAGACAGGGATTCTCTGGAAACACCATATATTTT	CASSLRQGFSGNTIYF
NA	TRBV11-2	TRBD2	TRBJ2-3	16	TGTGCCAGCAGCTCGGGACTAGCGGGATTCACAGATACGCAGTATTTT	CASSSGLAGFTDTQYF
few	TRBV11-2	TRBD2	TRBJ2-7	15	TGTGCCAGCAGCTTAGTTCTAGCGGGTACGATCGAGCAGTACTTC	CASSLVLAGTIEQYF
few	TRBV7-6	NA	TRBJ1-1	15	TGTGCCAGCAGCTTAGCGGCGGCGTGGAGGGGTGAAGCTTTCTTT	CASSLAAAWRGEAFF
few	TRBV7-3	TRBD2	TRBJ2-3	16	TGTGCCAGCAGCTTTTTAGCGGGAGGCCCGGGAGATACGCAGTATTTT	CASSFLAGGPGDTQYF
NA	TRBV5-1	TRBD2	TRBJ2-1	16	TGCGCCAGCAGCCAGGGGACGGGACTAGCGCTCAATGAGCAGTTCTTC	CASSQGTGLALNEQFF
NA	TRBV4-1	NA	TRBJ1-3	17	TGCGCCAGCAGCCAAGGTCCCGCGAGGGGGTCCGGAAACACCATATATTTT	CASSQGPARGSGNTIYF
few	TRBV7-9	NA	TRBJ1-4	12	TGTGCCAGCAGCCAAAATAGTGAAAAACTGTTTTTT	CASSQNSEKLFF
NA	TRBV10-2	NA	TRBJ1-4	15	TGCGCCAGCAGTGACCTAGGACAGCCCTGGGAAAAACTGTTTTTT	CASSDLGQPWEKLFF
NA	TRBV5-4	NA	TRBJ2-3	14	TGTGCCAGCAGCTGGGGGGTGGAGACAGATACGCAGTATTTT	CASSWGVETDTQYF
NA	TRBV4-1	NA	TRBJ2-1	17	TGCGCCAGCAGCCAAGAAAGGGCTAGCGAAAGCGACAATGAGCAGTTCTTC	CASSQERASESDNEQFF
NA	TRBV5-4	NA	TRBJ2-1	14	TGTGCCAGCAGCCATACGAGCTCCTACAATGAGCAGTTCTTC	CASSHTSSYNEQFF
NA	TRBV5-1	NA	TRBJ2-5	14	TGCGCCAGCAGAGACGGAGGATACCAAGAGACCCAGTACTTC	CASRDGGYQETQYF
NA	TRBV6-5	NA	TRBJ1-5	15	TGTGCCAGCAGTTACCGGGGGGCGGGCAATCAGCCCCAGCATTTT	CASSYRGAGNQPQHF
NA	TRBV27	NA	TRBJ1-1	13	TGTGCCAGCAGCCCGACAGAAAACACTGAAGCTTTCTTT	CASSPTENTEAFF
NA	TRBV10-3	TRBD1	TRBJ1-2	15	TGTGCCATCAGTCCTCCCATACAGGGGGCGATGGGCTACACCTTC	CAISPPIQGAMGYTF